This TCR beta chain emerged from a study of T cells in Graves' hyperthyroidism and ophthalmopathy. Study-wide points: Also found in blood were most expanded thyroid clonotypes above 0.001.

Authors of the study amplified TCR beta CDR3 regions from RNA transcripts. Researchers ran a first-round RT-PCR on the TCR CDR3 using the HTBI primer set. TCRdb processed the multiplex PCR reads anew with MiXCR; each CDR3 protein has one entry. The sample gives about 420,000 distinct CDR3 sequences, roughly 15% of which show up once; 5.3% is in the top ten. Lactation, pregnancy, other autoimmune disease or uncontrolled infection excluded patients. The ends lost 6 bases at V and 8 bases at J; junction bases unmatched: 9. The CDR3 runs 14 residues. The germline V gene has CDR1 SQVTM and CDR2 ANQGSEA. This clonotype occurred many times. Antigen unknown.

The clonotype was recovered from a woman aged 18-35 years with Graves' hyperthyroidism. The sequencing sample was made of blood. The J gene is TRBJ2-1, the V gene TRBV29-1; 11 bases fit TRBD2. CDR3 residues: CSVKLAGGTYEQFF. CDR3 bases: TGCAGCGTGAAGCTAGCGGGAGGAACCTATGAGCAGTTCTTC.